This entry lists 23 T cell receptor beta chains sequenced from one sample in a study of cytomegalovirus exposure and HLA in healthy donors. The PCR used 60 Vbeta and 13 Jbeta primers. Data came from immunoSEQ multiplex PCR; TCRdb stores just in-frame clones and leaves some out. The top ten hold roughly 2% of the sample, which has some 120,000 clones, about 16% seen once. Sequences were obtained from PBMCs. These receptors were collected from a woman in her late teens or twenties in good health and CMV-seronegative.

The chain has TRBV19 and TRBJ2-1; D remains unclear. This CDR3 comprises 12 residues. V was shortened by 2 bases and J by 10 bases, with 9 bases between the two germline ends. Germline V gene sequence: CDR1 LNHDA, CDR2 SQIVND (reference sequence). The CDR3 DNA is TGTGCCAGTAGTATATTTAACAGCGAGCAGTTCTTC. Translating it yields CASSIFNSEQFF.

This chain uses TRBV19 with TRBJ1-1, with D possibly being TRBD1 (6 bases). Trimming cost V 8 bases and J 3 bases, with 10 bases left between them. This CDR3 contains 12 residues. CDR1 is LNHDA and CDR2 is SQIVND in the germline V gene (reference sequence). CDR3 residues: CASWQGYTEAFF. CDR3 nucleotide sequence: TGTGCCAGTTGGCAGGGGTACACTGAAGCTTTCTTT.

The chain employs TRBV6-5 and TRBJ2-1, with TRBD1 matching over 9 bases. The germline CDR1 and CDR2 sequences are MNHEY and SVGAGI. This CDR3 contains 16 residues. Trimming at V came to 0 bases and at J to 5 bases, leaving 5 bases not matched to a gene. The chain's CDR3 is CASSYSLQGANNEQFF. The CDR3 region has the DNA TGTGCCAGCAGTTACTCGTTACAGGGGGCAAACAATGAGCAGTTCTTC.

The rearrangement joins TRBV28 to TRBJ2-1; possible D gene TRBD2, 6 bases. V was clipped by 8 bases and J by 3 bases, with 14 bases between them. The CDR3 contains 14 residues. Germline V lookup: CDR1 MDHEN, CDR2 SYDVKM. CDR3 nucleotides: TGTGCCAGCGGCGGAGGGTCCCTCTACAATGAGCAGTTCTTC. It is translated as CASGGGSLYNEQFF.

This clone was observed a few times. The V call is TRBV6-6, the J call TRBJ2-5; D is possibly TRBD1 (5 bases). The DNA end is more similar to TRBJ2-7, so the J call may be wrong. Germline V gene lookup returns CDR1 MNHNY and CDR2 SVGAGI (reference sequence). The CDR3 length is 14 residues. The CDR3 nucleotides read TGTGCCAGCAGTTACTTTCAGGGTACCTACGAGCAGTACTTC. Translation: CASSYFQGTYEQYF.

This sequence joins TRBV2 and TRBJ2-5; D is undetermined. V lost 7 bases and J 6 bases, leaving 6 bases between the germline ends. CDR1 is SNHLY, CDR2 FYNNEI, per germline. This CDR3 has 10 amino acids. CDR3 coding DNA: TGTGCCAGCATATGGCAGACCCAGTACTTC. Its protein product is CASIWQTQYF.

V and J are TRBV6-1 and TRBJ2-1; TRBD1 agrees at 11 bases. The CDR3 covers 15 residues. The germline CDR1 and CDR2 sequences are MNHNS and SASEGT. The trim removed 6 bases at V and 7 bases at J, leaving 8 bases unmatched. Here the CDR3 DNA reads TGTGCCAGCAGGGTGGGACAGGGGGAGGGGAATGAGCAGTTCTTC. Translation gives CASRVGQGEGNEQFF.

This clone was seen more than once but under ten times. This sequence joins TRBV19 and TRBJ2-5; maybe TRBD2 (6 bases). The J call is doubtful: the DNA matches TRBJ2-7 better. CDR1 is LNHDA, CDR2 SQIVND, per germline (reference sequence). CDR3 length equals 12 residues. For the CDR3, the DNA is TGTGCCAGTAAGGGCGGGAACTACGAGCAGTACTTC. This sequence encodes CASKGGNYEQYF.

This clone was observed a handful of times. This chain uses TRBV27 with TRBJ2-2; TRBD1 might be the D (5 bases). The CDR3 has 15 amino acids. Trimming left V 2 bases short and J 0 bases short, with 7 bases between. In germline, CDR1 is MNHEY, CDR2 SMNVEV (reference sequence). CDR3 sequence: CASSLDSSNTGELFF. CDR3 sequence (DNA): TGTGCCAGCAGTTTAGACAGCTCGAACACCGGGGAGCTGTTTTTT.

This chain joins TRBV7-8 and TRBJ2-1; possibly TRBD2 for D (6 bases). Trimming took 4 bases from V and 4 from J, leaving 17 bases between them. In germline, CDR1 is SGHVS, CDR2 FQNEAQ. The CDR3 has 16 amino acids. This chain's CDR3 is CASSSGVPQSYNEQFF. For the CDR3, the DNA is TGTGCCAGCAGCTCGGGGGTCCCCCAATCGTACAATGAGCAGTTCTTC.

The chain couples TRBV7-2 to TRBJ2-3, with 7 positions matching TRBD1. The CDR3 extends over 14 amino acids. Germline V lookup: CDR1 SGHTA, CDR2 FQGNSA. V dropped 8 bases and J dropped 0; count of bases not matched to a gene: 5. This CDR3 reads CASRQGISTDTQYF. Written as DNA, the CDR3 is TGTGCCAGCCGACAGGGAATAAGCACAGATACGCAGTATTTT.

V usage is TRBV29-1 and J usage is TRBJ2-1; maybe TRBD1 (5 bases). V gave up 3 bases and J gave up 4 bases, with 13 bases separating them. The CDR3 runs to 14 residues. Germline CDR1 and CDR2: SQVTM and ANQGSEA. The CDR3 loop is CSVDDRPYYNEQFF. CDR3 DNA sequence: TGCAGCGTTGACGACAGACCTTATTACAATGAGCAGTTCTTC.

The V and J genes are TRBV5-1 and TRBJ1-6; 7 bases map to TRBD1. Germline V lookup: CDR1 SGHRS, CDR2 YFSETQ. V was pared by 0 bases and J by 6 bases, with 9 bases of the junction left unmatched. This CDR3 spans 17 amino acids. The CDR3 DNA sequence: TGCGCCAGCAGCTTGGACGTGGCAGGGGGACCTAATTCACCCCTCCACTTT. Its protein is CASSLDVAGGPNSPLHF.

The CDR3 DNA sequence: TGTGCCAGTAGTTTGGTCAGGGGGCAGGAGCAGTACTTC. This sequence encodes CASSLVRGQEQYF. V gene TRBV19 combines with J gene TRBJ2-7; 8 bases line up with TRBD1. V shed 5 bases, J shed 7 bases, and the junction held 7 bases outside the gene matches. CDR1 LNHDA and CDR2 SQIVND come from the germline V gene (reference sequence). The CDR3 spans 13 residues.

The chain joins TRBV7-9 to TRBJ2-7, with TRBD2 matching 12 bases. This CDR3 comprises 18 residues. Per the germline V gene, CDR1 is SEHNR and CDR2 is FQNEAQ (reference sequence). The junction had 7 bases not matched to a gene; V was cut back by 1 base and J by 0 bases. This CDR3 reads CASSLELAGGLSSYEQYF. The CDR3 DNA reads as TGTGCCAGCAGCTTAGAACTAGCGGGAGGCCTTAGCTCCTACGAGCAGTACTTC.

The chain has TRBV6-5 and TRBJ1-1, with a possible D match to TRBD1 (6 bases). The CDR3 has 15 amino acids. Trimming pared 0 bases from V and 5 bases from J, leaving 13 bases between. Germline loops: CDR1 MNHEY, CDR2 SVGAGI. This CDR3 reads CASSYSIGGGTEAFF. The CDR3 region has the DNA TGTGCCAGCAGTTACTCGATAGGGGGGGGGACTGAAGCTTTCTTT.

The rearrangement uses TRBV5-1 and TRBJ2-3, with 10 positions matching TRBD1. V dropped 4 bases and J dropped 5; count of bases not matched to a gene: 4. This CDR3 is 14 amino acids long. CDR1 and CDR2 from the germline V gene are SGHRS and YFSETQ. CDR3 protein: CASSPTGGQDTQYF. Written as DNA, the CDR3 is TGCGCCAGCAGCCCGACAGGGGGCCAAGATACGCAGTATTTT.

The table lists this clone with a few counts. The chain carries TRBV28 and TRBJ2-2; D is possibly TRBD1 (6 bases). Looked up from germline, CDR1 is MDHEN and CDR2 is SYDVKM. Deletions cut 2 bases from V and 6 bases from J, with 13 bases between. This CDR3 comprises 15 residues. The CDR3 region is CASSLDRSTAGELFF. CDR3 in DNA: TGTGCCAGCAGTTTAGACAGGTCAACGGCCGGGGAGCTGTTTTTT.

The J gene is TRBJ2-1, the V gene TRBV10-3; TRBD2 matches 10 bases. Germline CDR1 reads ENHRY; CDR2 reads SYGVKD. J was trimmed by 5 bases and V by 4 bases; bases with no gene match: 11. The CDR3 length is 17 residues. The CDR3 DNA follows: TGTGCCATCAGTGTTGGCCGAGCGGGGGGGGCTAACAATGAGCAGTTCTTC. This sequence encodes CAISVGRAGGANNEQFF.

The CDR3 region is CASSPRTSGSHEQYF. The CDR3 DNA sequence: TGCGCCAGCAGCCCCCGGACTAGCGGGAGCCACGAGCAGTACTTC. J is TRBJ2-7 and V is TRBV5-1; TRBD2 agrees at 13 bases. The CDR3 is 15 amino acids. Germline V lookup: CDR1 SGHRS, CDR2 YFSETQ. V lost 4 bases, J lost 5 bases, and 6 bases stayed unmatched.

This sequence joins TRBV6-1 and TRBJ2-7; TRBD2 is a possible D gene (6 bases). The V gene lost 7 bases and the J gene lost 2 bases, with 12 bases spanning the gap. CDR3 length: 13 amino acids. CDR1 is MNHNS, CDR2 SASEGT, per germline. CDR3 coding DNA: TGTGCCAGCAACCGGGACTGGACCTACGAGCAGTACTTC. Translating gives CASNRDWTYEQYF.

There are a few counts of this clone. The chain joins TRBV5-6 to TRBJ1-5, with D possibly TRBD1 on 5 matching bases. The V and J ends lost 1 base and 5 bases respectively, with 13 bases between them. Looked up from germline, CDR1 is SGHDT and CDR2 is YYEEEE. CDR3 length equals 15 residues. The CDR3 DNA follows: TGTGCCAGCAGCTTGTGGACAATTGGGGATCAGCCCCAGCATTTT. It is translated as CASSLWTIGDQPQHF.

This clone was seen only a few times. The chain employs TRBV30 and TRBJ2-7; 13 bases map to TRBD2. The junction had 4 bases not matched to a gene; V was cut back by 4 bases and J by 1 base. CDR1 and CDR2 (germline): GTSNPN, SVGIG (reference sequence). This CDR3 region has 15 residues. CDR3 in DNA: TGTGCCTGGACCCGACTAGCGGGGGGATCCTACGAGCAGTACTTC. Amino acids: CAWTRLAGGSYEQYF. Full variable domain (missing parts from reference TRBV30 and TRBJ2-7): SQTIHQWPATLVQPVGSPLSLECTVEGTSNPNLYWYRQAAGRGLQLLFYSVGIGQISSEVPQNLSASRPQDRQFILSSKKLLLSDSGFYLCAWTRLAGGSYEQYFGPGTRLTVT.